The rows below give T cell receptor beta chains drawn from one sample of a study of OX40 agonist ivuxolimab in advanced cancers. Some clones are missing from TCRdb's copy, which holds only in-frame ones; the method was immunoSEQ multiplex PCR. The sample includes 28,000 or so clones, approximately 89% seen only once; the top ten take approximately 35%. Sequenced material: CD4+ or CD8+ T cells sorted from blood, taken in a trial of the OX40 agonist ivuxolimab. These receptors were collected from an adult with an advanced solid tumor such as melanoma, head and neck, liver or kidney cancer. Both conserved end residues are trimmed from each CDR3. Clone size is given for some rows only: seen once, a few or many times, or a class if the clone is expanded.

V gene,clone size,J gene,CDR3 protein
TRBV5-6,NA,TRBJ1-4,ASSLGAGNEKLF
TRBV19,NA,TRBJ2-1,ATGQSSYNEQF
TRBV27,once,TRBJ1-4,ASSLSRTGGNEKLF
TRBV7-9,NA,TRBJ2-4,ASSLVLAGLNIQY
TRBV11-2,NA,TRBJ2-7,ASSRSGTGDSYEQY
TRBV27,NA,TRBJ2-7,ASSTTGLNEQY
TRBV19,NA,TRBJ2-3,ASGTGTDTQY
TRBV9,NA,TRBJ2-7,ASSPGGGPYEQY
TRBV27,NA,TRBJ2-7,ASSFAGQAYEQY
TRBV4-1,NA,TRBJ2-7,ASSFFKGDRYEQY
TRBV7-9,NA,TRBJ2-1,ASSSGQGVYNEQF
TRBV9,NA,TRBJ1-4,ASSVDGTVGEKLF
TRBV7-6,once,TRBJ1-4,ASSYASGTGGEKLF
TRBV6-6,NA,TRBJ2-1,ASSQTPGQGVQGRF
TRBV9,NA,TRBJ1-2,ASSVGDSYGYT
TRBV2,NA,TRBJ1-5,ASIGGGNQPQH
TRBV19,NA,TRBJ1-5,ASWEGQRSNQPQH
TRBV11-2,NA,TRBJ2-1,ASRSGDYEQF
TRBV27,NA,TRBJ1-1,ASSLSILINTEAF
TRBV19,NA,TRBJ2-2,ASSIELQNTGELF
TRBV4-2,NA,TRBJ2-3,ASSQEEGQGEDTQY
TRBV5-3,NA,TRBJ1-4,ARSFGQGGEKLF
TRBV19,NA,TRBJ1-1,ASSIGHFEAF
TRBV7-9,NA,TRBJ2-1,ASSPSGRGGQF
TRBV5-6,NA,TRBJ2-7,ASSHRLAGQTYEQY
TRBV19,NA,TRBJ1-3,ASSIGTRGGNTIY
TRBV11-2,few,TRBJ2-3,ASSFGGTSTDTQY
TRBV7-9,NA,TRBJ2-1,ASSDLYNEQF
TRBV10-1,NA,TRBJ2-7,ASSESNRRGGTYEQY
TRBV11-2,NA,TRBJ2-1,ASSSSGEQF
TRBV27,NA,TRBJ2-4,ASGFPNAGKNIQY
TRBV7-3,NA,TRBJ2-1,ASSFGTGAIYNEQF
TRBV14,NA,TRBJ2-3,ASSQDYGGGSTDTQY
TRBV18,NA,TRBJ2-1,ASSPEFPSPF
TRBV19,NA,TRBJ1-1,ASSYKNTEAF
TRBV14,NA,TRBJ2-7,ASSLERRIGHEQY
TRBV19,NA,TRBJ2-2,ASSGEVRGVGELF
TRBV27,NA,TRBJ2-1,ASSQTSGSVEQF
TRBV29-1,NA,TRBJ1-1,SVSLDTEAF
TRBV5-6,once,TRBJ1-1,ASSLRTGARTEAF
TRBV5-1,NA,TRBJ1-4,ASSSWTRGSEKLF
TRBV2,NA,TRBJ2-1,ASMPGGYNEQF
TRBV11-2,NA,TRBJ2-7,ASSAGTSYEQY
TRBV13,NA,TRBJ2-1,ASSVPREGNEQF
TRBV4-1,NA,TRBJ1-3,ASSQDTGSGNTIY
TRBV14,NA,TRBJ2-7,ASSLRGRMDEQY
TRBV5-4,NA,TRBJ2-7,ASSLTPSLYEQY
TRBV7-9,NA,TRBJ2-2,ASNELAEGSGELF
TRBV29-1,NA,TRBJ2-1,SVELVYNEQF
TRBV4-1,NA,TRBJ2-7,ASSQYRTGGSYEQY
TRBV13,once,TRBJ2-1,ASSHIEGTSGYNEQF
TRBV7-8,NA,TRBJ1-6,ASSLEISYNSPLH
TRBV27,once,TRBJ2-5,ASSPSLATQETQY
TRBV5-4,NA,TRBJ2-7,ASSLFGAGVNSYEQY